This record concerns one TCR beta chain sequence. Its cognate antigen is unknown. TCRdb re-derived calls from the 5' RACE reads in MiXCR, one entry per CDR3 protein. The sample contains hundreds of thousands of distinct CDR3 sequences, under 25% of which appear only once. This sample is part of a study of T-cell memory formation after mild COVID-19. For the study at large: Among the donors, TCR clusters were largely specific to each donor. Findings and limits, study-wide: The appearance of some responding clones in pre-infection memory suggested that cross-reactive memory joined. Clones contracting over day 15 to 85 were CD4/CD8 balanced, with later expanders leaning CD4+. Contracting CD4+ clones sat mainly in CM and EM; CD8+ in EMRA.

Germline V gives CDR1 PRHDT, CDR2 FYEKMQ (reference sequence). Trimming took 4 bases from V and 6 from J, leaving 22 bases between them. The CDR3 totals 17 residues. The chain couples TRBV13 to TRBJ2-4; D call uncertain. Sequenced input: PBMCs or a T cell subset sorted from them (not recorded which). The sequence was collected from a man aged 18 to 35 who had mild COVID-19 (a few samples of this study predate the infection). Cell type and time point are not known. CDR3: CASSSFGPRPTRNIQYF. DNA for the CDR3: TGTGCCAGCAGCTCGTTCGGCCCTCGCCCAACGAGAAACATTCAGTACTTC. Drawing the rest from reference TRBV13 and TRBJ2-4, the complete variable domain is AAGVIQSPRHLIKEKRETATLKCYPIPRHDTVYWYQQGPGQDPQFLISFYEKMQSDKGSIPDRFSAQQFSDYHSELNMSSLELGDSALYFCASSSFGPRPTRNIQYFGAGTRLSVL.